The sequence of this T cell receptor beta chain was determined in a study of blood T cells in healthy people across ages. Extraction yielded at least 5 micrograms of total RNA per sample. The second PCR ran about 6 to 12 cycles with a sample-barcoded 5' primer and J-beta primers. Using its own MiXCR run on the 5' RACE reads, TCRdb lists one record per CDR3 protein. Of 1.5 million to 2 million distinct CDR3 sequences listed, 28% are singletons. This clonotype was seen once. The junction departs from germline at one end; a sequencing error may be responsible. Germline loops: CDR1 SGHDT, CDR2 YYEEEE. The CDR3 is 11 residues long.

The TCR originated in a woman in her twenties or thirties in good health. Sequencing was performed on blood. The chain uses TRBV5-6 and TRBJ2-5; D is unresolved. The CDR3 is CTSSSLREQYF. The CDR3 bases are TGTACCAGCAGCTCGCTACGTGAGCAGTACTTC.